The 26 T cell receptor beta chains listed next were all sequenced from one sample in a study of human T cells and chemical hapten exposure. TCRdb recomputed calls from the RACE reads with MiXCR, one row per CDR3 protein. The sample contains around 39,000 distinct CDR3 sequences, 5.5% to 8% of which appear only once. Documented time point: patch test 1, 2 weeks after DPC sensitization. Noted treatment: therapeutic diphenylcyclopropenone sensitization with weekly scalp DPC. Unfractionated whole blood served as the source for total RNA extraction. Sample: whole blood, taken in connection with sensitization to the hapten diphenylcyclopropenone (DPC). The receptor source for this set is a woman aged 30 to 39 with alopecia areata. Some clones in this sample may be carry-over from other donors' samples.

The chain carries TRBV20-1 and TRBJ1-5; 8 positions match TRBD1. The CDR3 has 14 residues. Trimming removed 3 bases from V and 1 base from J; junction bases left unmatched: 2. The germline V gene has CDR1 DFQATT and CDR2 SNEGSKA (reference sequence). CDR3 in DNA: TGCAGTGCTAGCGACAGGGGAAGCAATCAGCCCCAGCATTTT. It specifies CSASDRGSNQPQHF.

The chain joins TRBV18 to TRBJ1-4, with unresolved D. The CDR3 is 17 residues long. Germline loops: CDR1 KGHSH, CDR2 LQKENI. Trimming removed 0 bases from V and 13 bases from J, with 24 bases in between. The CDR3 protein is CASSPPFGQPGLGGLFF. The CDR3 nucleotides are TGTGCCAGCTCACCACCGTTCGGGCAGCCAGGATTGGGAGGACTGTTTTTT.

In its sample, this clonotype was seen many times. This chain joins TRBV29-1 and TRBJ1-1, with D perhaps TRBD1 (6 bases). The CDR3 is 12 residues long. The V end lost 5 bases, the J end lost 1 base, and 8 bases lay between the germline ends. Germline-derived CDR1 and CDR2 are SQVTM and ANQGSEA. As DNA, the CDR3 is TGCAGCGTTTGGACAGAGAACACTGAAGCTTTCTTT. Translating it yields CSVWTENTEAFF.

This clonotype came up many times. The chain couples TRBV20-1 to TRBJ2-3; D may be TRBD2 (6 bases). Germline lookup yields CDR1 DFQATT and CDR2 SNEGSKA (reference sequence). The CDR3 spans 13 residues. V lost 4 bases to trimming and J lost 2 bases, with 10 bases between them. The CDR3 loop is CSATGLTTDTQYF. CDR3 bases: TGCAGTGCTACAGGACTAACCACAGATACGCAGTATTTT.

This clonotype was recorded many times. The V gene is TRBV15, the J gene TRBJ1-1; D remains ambiguous. V shed 8 bases and J shed 5 bases, with 27 bases lying between them. Germline values: CDR1 LNHNV, CDR2 YYDKDF (reference sequence). This CDR3 has 17 residues. The CDR3 sequence: CATRFKSFGEGRTEAFF. CDR3 DNA sequence: TGTGCCACCCGCTTTAAATCTTTCGGCGAAGGTCGGACTGAAGCTTTCTTT.

The chain has TRBV28 and TRBJ2-3; 7 nucleotides line up with TRBD2. Germline CDR1 is MDHEN and CDR2 is SYDVKM. The CDR3 is 15 residues long. With V trimmed by 5 bases and J by 0 bases, 5 bases remained unmatched. The CDR3 here is CASSRGGGSTDTQYF. CDR3 DNA: TGTGCCAGCAGTCGTGGGGGGGGAAGCACAGATACGCAGTATTTT.

This chain joins TRBV2 and TRBJ1-1; D is ambiguous. The V end lost 3 bases, the J end lost 2 bases, and 7 bases lay between the germline ends. The CDR3 contains 13 residues. Germline V CDR1 and CDR2: SNHLY, FYNNEI. The CDR3 DNA reads TGTGCCAGCAGTGAGATAGGAAACACTGAAGCTTTCTTT. This gives the protein CASSEIGNTEAFF.

The chain recombines TRBV19 with TRBJ2-5, with D perhaps given as TRBD1 or TRBD2 (5 bases each). V was pared by 3 bases and J by 2 bases, with 13 bases between. The V gene's germline CDR1 is LNHDA and CDR2 SQIVND (reference sequence). The CDR3 has 15 residues. CDR3 DNA sequence: TGTGCCAGTAGTATCCGAGGGGTAGGACAAGAGACCCAGTACTTC. This translates into CASSIRGVGQETQYF.

This chain uses TRBV29-1 with TRBJ2-7; D gene ambiguous. Deletions cut 4 bases from V and 2 bases from J, with 6 bases between. The CDR3 covers 11 residues. Germline CDR1 is SQVTM and CDR2 is ANQGSEA. The DNA of the CDR3 is TGCAGCGTTGCGGTTACCTACGAGCAGTACTTC. Its protein product is CSVAVTYEQYF.

This clonotype was counted a few times. The rearrangement links TRBV5-1 to TRBJ2-1; TRBD2 matches at 7 bases. The length of the CDR3 is 15 residues. Germline V gives CDR1 SGHRS, CDR2 YFSETQ. V gave up 4 bases and J gave up 9 bases; unmatched junction bases: 13. CDR3 in DNA: TGCGCCAGCAGCCCGGATGGGGGGGGGAGGGGTGAGCAGTTCTTC. Its protein product is CASSPDGGGRGEQFF. Combining the CDR3 with reference TRBV5-1 and TRBJ2-1 gives the whole variable domain KAGVTQTPRYLIKTRGQQVTLSCSPISGHRSVSWYQQTPGQGLQFLFEYFSETQRNKGNFPGRFSGRQFSNSRSEMNVSTLELGDSALYLCASSPDGGGRGEQFFGPGTRLTVL.

This clonotype was recorded at least ten times. V gene TRBV20-1 combines with J gene TRBJ2-5, with D perhaps matching TRBD1 or TRBD2 (5 bases each). V gave up 2 bases and J gave up 0 bases, with 10 bases separating them. CDR1 DFQATT and CDR2 SNEGSKA come from the germline V gene (reference sequence). The CDR3 covers 14 residues. The CDR3 nucleotides are TGCAGTGCTAGACCTGGGACCTACCAAGAGACCCAGTACTTC. Encoded protein: CSARPGTYQETQYF.

This clonotype was seen many times. This chain links TRBV28 with TRBJ2-1, with TRBD1 as a possible D gene (6 bases). CDR3 length: 12 residues. Germline V CDR1 and CDR2: MDHEN, SYDVKM. V shed 6 bases and J shed 8 bases, with 11 bases lying between them. The CDR3 DNA reads as TGTGCCAGCAGACAGGGTTACCATGAGCAGTTCTTC. As protein: CASRQGYHEQFF.

In its sample, this clonotype was seen a few times. CDR3: CASSDTGAANTGELFF. For the CDR3, the DNA is TGCGCCAGCAGCGACACAGGGGCCGCGAACACCGGGGAGCTGTTTTTT. This chain connects TRBV4-3 to TRBJ2-2; 7 positions match TRBD1. This CDR3 is 16 amino acids long. The V segment lost 5 bases and the J segment 0 bases; nucleotides outside the gene matches: 6. Germline lookup yields CDR1 LGHNA and CDR2 YSLEER.

This clonotype was counted between two and nine times. This chain joins TRBV10-3 and TRBJ2-7; 7 nucleotides align to TRBD1. The CDR3 has 14 amino acids. CDR1 ENHRY and CDR2 SYGVKD come from the germline V gene. J gave up 5 bases and V 4 bases, and 8 bases lay outside the gene matches. The CDR3 protein is CAISVPGQRDEQYF. In DNA, the CDR3 is TGTGCCATCAGTGTGCCGGGACAGAGAGACGAGCAGTACTTC.

The chain carries TRBV6-5 and TRBJ2-7, with 9 bases fitting TRBD1. CDR1 is MNHEY, CDR2 SVGAGI, per germline. The CDR3 spans 15 residues. Trimming took 2 bases from V and 4 from J; bases not matched to a gene: 6. CDR3 in DNA: TGTGCCAGCAGTTACGGACAGGGGCAAGGTTACGAGCAGTACTTC. It specifies CASSYGQGQGYEQYF.

This clonotype was picked up a small number of times. This chain connects TRBV7-2 to TRBJ1-4, with 9 positions matching TRBD1. CDR1 and CDR2 (germline): SGHTA, FQGNSA. The CDR3 covers 15 residues. J gave up 5 bases and V 3 bases, and 4 bases lay outside the gene matches. The CDR3 loop reads CASSFATGGNEKLFF. As DNA, the CDR3 is TGTGCCAGCAGCTTCGCGACAGGGGGGAATGAAAAACTGTTTTTT.

V gene TRBV7-3 combines with J gene TRBJ2-3, with no clear D. V was cut by 2 bases and J by 3 bases, with 15 bases left in between. The CDR3 sequence is 16 residues long. Germline CDR1 and CDR2: SGHTA and FQGTGA. The CDR3 DNA is TGTGCCAGCAGCTTATTGGCAGGTCCTTCAACAGATACGCAGTATTTT. Encoded protein: CASSLLAGPSTDTQYF. The full variable domain, with the rest looked up from reference TRBV7-3 and TRBJ2-3, is GAGVSQTPSNKVTEKGKYVELRCDPISGHTALYWYRQSLGQGPEFLIYFQGTGAADDSGLPNDRFFAVRPEGSVSTLKIQRTERGDSAVYLCASSLLAGPSTDTQYFGPGTRLTVL.

This clonotype was counted between two and nine times. The chain couples TRBV2 to TRBJ2-3, with 10 positions matching TRBD2. V was pared by 6 bases and J by 5 bases, with 11 bases of the junction left unmatched. From germline, CDR1 is SNHLY and CDR2 FYNNEI. CDR3 length equals 16 residues. Here the CDR3 DNA reads TGTGCCAGCAGCCTTTCGCTAGCGGGGGCAGAAGATACGCAGTATTTT. Protein sequence: CASSLSLAGAEDTQYF. Combining the CDR3 with reference TRBV2 and TRBJ2-3 gives the whole variable domain EPEVTQTPSHQVTQMGQEVILRCVPISNHLYFYWYRQILGQKVEFLVSFYNNEISEKSEIFDDQFSVERPDGSNFTLKIRSTKLEDSAMYFCASSLSLAGAEDTQYFGPGTRLTVL.

The chain employs TRBV28 and TRBJ2-7; D is ambiguous. CDR1 and CDR2 (germline): MDHEN, SYDVKM. V lost 6 bases, J lost 0 bases, and 24 bases lay in between. The CDR3 loop spans 18 amino acids. The CDR3 sequence: CASSLISTGLFSSYEQYF. CDR3 coding DNA: TGTGCCAGCAGCCTAATTTCTACCGGGCTTTTTAGCTCCTACGAGCAGTACTTC.

This clonotype was detected only a few times. The rearrangement links TRBV15 to TRBJ2-3; D is possibly TRBD2 (5 bases). Looked up from germline, CDR1 is LNHNV and CDR2 is YYDKDF (reference sequence). This CDR3 region has 15 residues. Trimming took 5 bases from V and 0 from J, leaving 12 bases between them. CDR3 sequence (DNA): TGTGCCACCAGCCGACACCGGGGAAGCACAGATACGCAGTATTTT. This codes for CATSRHRGSTDTQYF.

This clonotype was picked up a small number of times. The rearrangement links TRBV2 to TRBJ1-1; D gene uncertain. The CDR3 covers 15 residues. Germline V lookup: CDR1 SNHLY, CDR2 FYNNEI. Trimming stripped 5 bases from V and 5 bases from J, with 18 bases between. In nucleotides, the CDR3 is TGTGCCAGCAGTCTCAGGAGGTCGTTAGGGACTGAAGCTTTCTTT. Translating it yields CASSLRRSLGTEAFF.

This clonotype appeared a few times. V gene TRBV12-3 or TRBV12-4 combines with J gene TRBJ2-7, with D maybe TRBD2 (6 bases). Trimming took off 7 bases at V and 2 bases at J, with 12 bases between the two ends. This CDR3 contains 13 residues. The CDR3 is CASIRGGTYEQYF. DNA for the CDR3: TGTGCCAGCATAAGGGGAGGCACCTACGAGCAGTACTTC.

This chain uses TRBV5-1 with TRBJ1-1, with 10 positions matching TRBD1. In germline, CDR1 is SGHRS, CDR2 YFSETQ. There are 16 residues in the CDR3. The J segment lost 1 base and the V segment lost 3 bases, leaving 6 bases of the junction unmatched. The CDR3 nucleotides read TGCGCCAGCAGCTCCCGACAGGGGGCTGGGAACACTGAAGCTTTCTTT. Translation: CASSSRQGAGNTEAFF.

There are a few counts of this clonotype. V usage is TRBV21-1 and J usage is TRBJ2-3; the table gives TRBD1 as D, unverified against the DNA. TRBV21-1 constitutes a pseudogene. The CDR3 is 16 amino acids. This CDR3 reads CASSKAGQGEIDTQYF. The CDR3 DNA reads as TGTGCCAGCAGCAAAGCCGGACAGGGGGAAATAGATACGCAGTATTTT.

This clonotype was counted ten times or more. V and J are TRBV5-6 and TRBJ2-3; D not resolved. The CDR3 loop spans 16 amino acids. The germline V gene encodes CDR1 SGHDT and CDR2 YYEEEE. V shed 2 bases and J shed 2 bases, with 15 bases lying between them. CDR3 sequence: CASSFSERAFTDTQYF. CDR3 DNA sequence: TGTGCCAGCAGCTTTTCCGAGAGAGCTTTCACAGATACGCAGTATTTT. The full variable domain, in which reference TRBV5-6 and TRBJ2-3 provide the parts outside the CDR3, is DAGVTQSPTHLIKTRGQQVTLRCSPKSGHDTVSWYQQALGQGPQFIFQYYEEEERQRGNFPDRFSGHQFPNYSSELNVNALLLGDSALYLCASSFSERAFTDTQYFGPGTRLTVL.

This clonotype occurred many times. V and J are TRBV12-3 or TRBV12-4 and TRBJ2-5; D perhaps matches TRBD1 (5 bases). The CDR3 loop spans 15 amino acids. The V end lost 5 bases, the J end lost 0 bases, and 13 bases lay between the germline ends. The CDR3 region is CASSPQTGNQETQYF. The CDR3 nucleotides are TGTGCCAGCAGTCCCCAAACAGGAAACCAAGAGACCCAGTACTTC.